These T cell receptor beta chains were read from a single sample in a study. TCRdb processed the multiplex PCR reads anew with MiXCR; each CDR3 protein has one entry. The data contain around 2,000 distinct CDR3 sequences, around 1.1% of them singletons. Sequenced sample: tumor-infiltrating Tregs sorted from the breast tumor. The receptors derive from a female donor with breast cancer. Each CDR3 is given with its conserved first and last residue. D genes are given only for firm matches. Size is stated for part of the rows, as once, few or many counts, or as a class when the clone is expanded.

CDR3nt: TGTGCCAGCAGTTTAGCGGGACGGAACTATGGCTACACCTTC
CDR3aa: CASSLAGRNYGYTF
j_gene: TRBJ1-2
v_gene: TRBV12-3/TRBV12-4
len: 14
abundance: NA
d_gene: NA

CDR3nt: TGTGCCAGCAGTCCCCGGGACAGGACCTATGGCTACACCTTC
CDR3aa: CASSPRDRTYGYTF
j_gene: TRBJ1-2
v_gene: TRBV12-3/TRBV12-4
len: 14
abundance: medium-sized
d_gene: TRBD1

CDR3nt: TGTGCCAGCAGTCTCACGACAGGTTCGAACTATGGCTACACCTTC
CDR3aa: CASSLTTGSNYGYTF
j_gene: TRBJ1-2
v_gene: TRBV12-3/TRBV12-4
len: 15
abundance: NA
d_gene: NA

CDR3nt: TGTGCCAGCAGTGCAACGGACAGGGTCTCAATCGGCGGCTACACCTTC
CDR3aa: CASSATDRVSIGGYTF
j_gene: TRBJ1-2
v_gene: TRBV12-3/TRBV12-4
len: 16
abundance: medium-sized
d_gene: TRBD1

CDR3nt: TGTGCCAGCAGTACCGGGACAGCTTATGGCTACACCTTC
CDR3aa: CASSTGTAYGYTF
j_gene: TRBJ1-2
v_gene: TRBV12-3/TRBV12-4
len: 13
abundance: many
d_gene: TRBD1

CDR3nt: TGTGCCAGCAGTTTAAGCCGAGCGATCTATGGCTACACCTTC
CDR3aa: CASSLSRAIYGYTF
j_gene: TRBJ1-2
v_gene: TRBV12-3/TRBV12-4
len: 14
abundance: medium-sized
d_gene: NA

CDR3nt: TGTGCCACCACCCGGGTTGGCTATGGCTACACCTTC
CDR3aa: CATTRVGYGYTF
j_gene: TRBJ1-2
v_gene: TRBV12-3/TRBV12-4
len: 12
abundance: many
d_gene: NA

CDR3nt: TGTGCCAGCAGTTTACCACCCTTCTATGGCTACACCTTC
CDR3aa: CASSLPPFYGYTF
j_gene: TRBJ1-2
v_gene: TRBV12-3/TRBV12-4
len: 13
abundance: medium-sized
d_gene: NA

CDR3nt: TGTGCCAGCAGACCGGGACAGTTCTATGGCTACACCTTC
CDR3aa: CASRPGQFYGYTF
j_gene: TRBJ1-2
v_gene: TRBV12-3/TRBV12-4
len: 13
abundance: medium-sized
d_gene: TRBD1

CDR3nt: TGTGCCAGCAACGATGGACGGTTCAGCTATGGCTACACCTTC
CDR3aa: CASNDGRFSYGYTF
j_gene: TRBJ1-2
v_gene: TRBV12-3/TRBV12-4
len: 14
abundance: medium-sized
d_gene: NA

CDR3nt: TGTGCCAGCAGGCCAGCTAACTATGGCTACACCTTC
CDR3aa: CASRPANYGYTF
j_gene: TRBJ1-2
v_gene: TRBV12-3/TRBV12-4
len: 12
abundance: many
d_gene: NA

CDR3nt: TGTGCCAGCAGTGGGACAAGAGGAGGCTATGGCTACACCTTC
CDR3aa: CASSGTRGGYGYTF
j_gene: TRBJ1-2
v_gene: TRBV12-3/TRBV12-4
len: 14
abundance: once
d_gene: NA

CDR3nt: TGTGCCAGCAGTTCAGGGATGGCAGCTCGTTATGGCTACACCTTC
CDR3aa: CASSSGMAARYGYTF
j_gene: TRBJ1-2
v_gene: TRBV12-3/TRBV12-4
len: 15
abundance: medium-sized
d_gene: NA

CDR3nt: TGTGCCAGCAGACCCAGCGGCATAGCCTATGGCTACACCTTC
CDR3aa: CASRPSGIAYGYTF
j_gene: TRBJ1-2
v_gene: TRBV12-3/TRBV12-4
len: 14
abundance: many
d_gene: NA

CDR3nt: TGTGCCAGCAAGCCGACACGAGGCTATGGCTACACCTTC
CDR3aa: CASKPTRGYGYTF
j_gene: TRBJ1-2
v_gene: TRBV12-3/TRBV12-4
len: 13
abundance: medium-sized
d_gene: NA

CDR3nt: TGTGCCAGCACCGAAACTAACTATGGCTACACCTTC
CDR3aa: CASTETNYGYTF
j_gene: TRBJ1-2
v_gene: TRBV12-3/TRBV12-4
len: 12
abundance: many
d_gene: NA

CDR3nt: TGTGCCAGCAGTAACAGGGGCCCTAGTTCGGGCTACACCTTC
CDR3aa: CASSNRGPSSGYTF
j_gene: TRBJ1-2
v_gene: TRBV12-3/TRBV12-4
len: 14
abundance: large
d_gene: TRBD1

CDR3nt: TGTGCCAGCAGTTTCGGAGCCGGCTACACCTTC
CDR3aa: CASSFGAGYTF
j_gene: TRBJ1-2
v_gene: TRBV12-3/TRBV12-4
len: 11
abundance: medium-sized
d_gene: NA

CDR3nt: TGTGCCAGCAGTACCACAGGGACCGTCCGATATGGCTACACCTTC
CDR3aa: CASSTTGTVRYGYTF
j_gene: TRBJ1-2
v_gene: TRBV12-3/TRBV12-4
len: 15
abundance: medium-sized
d_gene: NA

CDR3nt: TGTGCCAGCAGTTTAGCTTGGGAGAGGTATGGCTACACCTTC
CDR3aa: CASSLAWERYGYTF
j_gene: TRBJ1-2
v_gene: TRBV12-3/TRBV12-4
len: 14
abundance: few
d_gene: NA

CDR3nt: TGTGCCAGCAGTTTAGCACAAGGCCGGGAAGGCTACACCTTC
CDR3aa: CASSLAQGREGYTF
j_gene: TRBJ1-2
v_gene: TRBV12-3/TRBV12-4
len: 14
abundance: medium-sized
d_gene: NA

CDR3nt: TGTGCCAGCAGTTCGACGGATACCGGACTCTATGGCTACACCTTC
CDR3aa: CASSSTDTGLYGYTF
j_gene: TRBJ1-2
v_gene: TRBV12-3/TRBV12-4
len: 15
abundance: medium-sized
d_gene: NA

CDR3nt: TGTGCCAGCAGTTTAGAACAGGATGGCTACACCTTC
CDR3aa: CASSLEQDGYTF
j_gene: TRBJ1-2
v_gene: TRBV12-3/TRBV12-4
len: 12
abundance: medium-sized
d_gene: NA

CDR3nt: TGTGCCAGCAGCCGCGACATCTTCTATGGCTACACCTTC
CDR3aa: CASSRDIFYGYTF
j_gene: TRBJ1-2
v_gene: TRBV12-3/TRBV12-4
len: 13
abundance: medium-sized
d_gene: NA

CDR3nt: TGTGCCAGCAGTTTAGCTGGTGGGAACTATGGCTACACCTTC
CDR3aa: CASSLAGGNYGYTF
j_gene: TRBJ1-2
v_gene: TRBV12-3/TRBV12-4
len: 14
abundance: medium-sized
d_gene: NA

CDR3nt: TGTGCCAGCAGTTCCGGGACGGGGAACTATGGCTACACCTTC
CDR3aa: CASSSGTGNYGYTF
j_gene: TRBJ1-2
v_gene: TRBV12-3/TRBV12-4
len: 14
abundance: medium-sized
d_gene: NA

CDR3nt: TGTGCCAGCAGTTTACAGCCTTACTATGGCTACACCTTC
CDR3aa: CASSLQPYYGYTF
j_gene: TRBJ1-2
v_gene: TRBV12-3/TRBV12-4
len: 13
abundance: medium-sized
d_gene: NA

CDR3nt: TGTGCCAGCAGGCGGACAGGGCGAGGCTACACCTTC
CDR3aa: CASRRTGRGYTF
j_gene: TRBJ1-2
v_gene: TRBV12-3/TRBV12-4
len: 12
abundance: medium-sized
d_gene: TRBD1

CDR3nt: TGTGCCAGCAGCCATGCCGGGAGAGGAGGCTACACCTTC
CDR3aa: CASSHAGRGGYTF
j_gene: TRBJ1-2
v_gene: TRBV12-3/TRBV12-4
len: 13
abundance: medium-sized
d_gene: NA

CDR3nt: TGTGCCAGCAGTCCTAGGGCACGGGCCTATGGCTACACCTTC
CDR3aa: CASSPRARAYGYTF
j_gene: TRBJ1-2
v_gene: TRBV12-3/TRBV12-4
len: 14
abundance: medium-sized
d_gene: NA

CDR3nt: TGTGCCAGCAGCCAATACACCGGGACAGCCGGGACTGGCTACACCTTC
CDR3aa: CASSQYTGTAGTGYTF
j_gene: TRBJ1-2
v_gene: TRBV12-3/TRBV12-4
len: 16
abundance: many
d_gene: TRBD1

CDR3nt: TGTGCCAGCAGCATCGCGAGGACAGGTCTCTATGGCTACACCTTC
CDR3aa: CASSIARTGLYGYTF
j_gene: TRBJ1-2
v_gene: TRBV12-3/TRBV12-4
len: 15
abundance: NA
d_gene: TRBD1

CDR3nt: TGTGCCAGCAGTTTAGCGGTAGGCACAAACTATGGCTACACCTTC
CDR3aa: CASSLAVGTNYGYTF
j_gene: TRBJ1-2
v_gene: TRBV12-3/TRBV12-4
len: 15
abundance: few
d_gene: NA

CDR3nt: TGTGCCAGCGCCTCCCTGTCCTATGGCTACACCTTC
CDR3aa: CASASLSYGYTF
j_gene: TRBJ1-2
v_gene: TRBV12-3/TRBV12-4
len: 12
abundance: medium-sized
d_gene: NA

CDR3nt: TGTGCCAGCAGTTTAATAGACGGCTATGGCTACACCTTC
CDR3aa: CASSLIDGYGYTF
j_gene: TRBJ1-2
v_gene: TRBV12-3/TRBV12-4
len: 13
abundance: medium-sized
d_gene: NA

CDR3nt: TGTGCCAGCAGTTTATTCCCCTCTAACTATGGCTACACCTTC
CDR3aa: CASSLFPSNYGYTF
j_gene: TRBJ1-2
v_gene: TRBV12-3/TRBV12-4
len: 14
abundance: medium-sized
d_gene: NA

CDR3nt: TGTGCCAGCAGCCTTTTGACAGGGAAGGGCTACACCTTC
CDR3aa: CASSLLTGKGYTF
j_gene: TRBJ1-2
v_gene: TRBV12-3/TRBV12-4
len: 13
abundance: many
d_gene: TRBD1

CDR3nt: TGTGCCAGCAGTGCCACCGGGACACAACCCGTCAGGAGCTATGGCTACACCTTC
CDR3aa: CASSATGTQPVRSYGYTF
j_gene: TRBJ1-2
v_gene: TRBV12-3/TRBV12-4
len: 18
abundance: medium-sized
d_gene: NA

CDR3nt: TGTGCCAGCAGCCCTCGTGTAAACTATGGCTACACCTTC
CDR3aa: CASSPRVNYGYTF
j_gene: TRBJ1-2
v_gene: TRBV12-3/TRBV12-4
len: 13
abundance: medium-sized
d_gene: NA

CDR3nt: TGTGCCAGCAGTCCCGCACAGAACTATGGCTACACCTTC
CDR3aa: CASSPAQNYGYTF
j_gene: TRBJ1-2
v_gene: TRBV12-3/TRBV12-4
len: 13
abundance: many
d_gene: NA

CDR3nt: TGTGCCAGCAGTTTACGGCAGGGCGGAGGAAACTATGGCTACACCTTC
CDR3aa: CASSLRQGGGNYGYTF
j_gene: TRBJ1-2
v_gene: TRBV12-3/TRBV12-4
len: 16
abundance: medium-sized
d_gene: NA

CDR3nt: TGTGCCAGCAGTACCCGGACACTGACTGGCTACACCTTC
CDR3aa: CASSTRTLTGYTF
j_gene: TRBJ1-2
v_gene: TRBV12-3/TRBV12-4
len: 13
abundance: medium-sized
d_gene: NA

CDR3nt: TGTGCCAGCAGAAGGACGGGAGGCTATGGCTACACCTTC
CDR3aa: CASRRTGGYGYTF
j_gene: TRBJ1-2
v_gene: TRBV12-3/TRBV12-4
len: 13
abundance: many
d_gene: NA

CDR3nt: TGTGCCAGCAGTTCTACAGGGGATTTTGATGGCTACACCTTC
CDR3aa: CASSSTGDFDGYTF
j_gene: TRBJ1-2
v_gene: TRBV12-3/TRBV12-4
len: 14
abundance: few
d_gene: TRBD1

CDR3nt: TGTGCCAGCAGTTTAACAGGGTGGGATGGCTACACCTTC
CDR3aa: CASSLTGWDGYTF
j_gene: TRBJ1-2
v_gene: TRBV12-3/TRBV12-4
len: 13
abundance: many
d_gene: NA

CDR3nt: TGTGCCAGCACTCAAGACGGGACCATGCCCTATGGCTACACCTTC
CDR3aa: CASTQDGTMPYGYTF
j_gene: TRBJ1-2
v_gene: TRBV12-3/TRBV12-4
len: 15
abundance: many
d_gene: NA